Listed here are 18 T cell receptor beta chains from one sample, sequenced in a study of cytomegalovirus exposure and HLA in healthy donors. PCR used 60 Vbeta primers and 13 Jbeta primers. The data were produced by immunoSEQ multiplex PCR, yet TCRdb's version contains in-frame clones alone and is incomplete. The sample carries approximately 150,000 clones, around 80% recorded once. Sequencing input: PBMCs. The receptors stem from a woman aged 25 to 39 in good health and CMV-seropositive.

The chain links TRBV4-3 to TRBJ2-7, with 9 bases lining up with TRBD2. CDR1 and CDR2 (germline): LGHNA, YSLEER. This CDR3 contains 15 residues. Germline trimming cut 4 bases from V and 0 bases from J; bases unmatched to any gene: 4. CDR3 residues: CASSPSGGSSYEQYF. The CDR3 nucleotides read TGCGCCAGCAGCCCGAGCGGGGGGAGCTCCTACGAGCAGTACTTC.

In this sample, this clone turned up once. The CDR3 protein is CSAYDWLQFF. For the CDR3, the DNA is TGCAGTGCTTATGACTGGTTACAGTTCTTC. J is TRBJ2-1 and V is TRBV20-1; D not resolved. The V gene's germline CDR1 is DFQATT and CDR2 SNEGSKA (reference sequence). The CDR3 contains 10 residues. Trimming left V 5 bases short and J 13 bases short, with 12 bases between.

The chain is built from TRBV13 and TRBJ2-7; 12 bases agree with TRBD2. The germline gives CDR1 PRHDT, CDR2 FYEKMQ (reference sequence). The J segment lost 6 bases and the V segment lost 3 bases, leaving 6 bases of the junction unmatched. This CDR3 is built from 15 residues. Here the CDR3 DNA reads TGTGCCAGCAGCTTGACTAGCGGGAGAATGGGCGAGCAGTACTTC. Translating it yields CASSLTSGRMGEQYF.

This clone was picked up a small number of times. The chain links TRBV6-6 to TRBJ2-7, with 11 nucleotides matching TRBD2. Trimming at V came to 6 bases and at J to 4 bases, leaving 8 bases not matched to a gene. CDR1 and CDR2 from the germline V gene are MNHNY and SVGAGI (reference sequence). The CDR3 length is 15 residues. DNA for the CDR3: TGTGCCAGCAGCCTCAGACTAGCGGGATTGTACGAGCAGTACTTC. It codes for CASSLRLAGLYEQYF.

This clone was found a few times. This chain's CDR3 is CASSPGGVGTGELFF. The CDR3 region has the DNA TGTGCCAGCAGCCCGGGGGGAGTTGGCACCGGGGAGCTGTTTTTT. The V call is TRBV7-2, the J call TRBJ2-2; 7 bases match TRBD2. Germline trimming cut 5 bases from V and 4 bases from J; bases unmatched to any gene: 7. Germline CDR1 and CDR2: SGHTA and FQGNSA. The CDR3 loop spans 15 amino acids.

This CDR3 is CASSLGPAGGYEQYF. The DNA for the CDR3 is TGTGCCAGCAGCTTAGGCCCAGCGGGAGGCTACGAGCAGTACTTC. The chain uses TRBV11-2 and TRBJ2-7; TRBD2 aligns across 9 bases. Germline loops: CDR1 SGHAT, CDR2 FQNNGV. Trimming at V came to 1 base and at J to 3 bases, leaving 4 bases not matched to a gene. This CDR3 spans 15 amino acids.

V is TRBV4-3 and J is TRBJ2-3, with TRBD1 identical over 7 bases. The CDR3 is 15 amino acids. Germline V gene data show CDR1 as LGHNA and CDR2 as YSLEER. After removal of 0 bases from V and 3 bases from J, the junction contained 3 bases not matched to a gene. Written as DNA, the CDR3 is TGCGCCAGCAGCCAAGACGGGACAGCGACAGATACGCAGTATTTT. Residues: CASSQDGTATDTQYF.

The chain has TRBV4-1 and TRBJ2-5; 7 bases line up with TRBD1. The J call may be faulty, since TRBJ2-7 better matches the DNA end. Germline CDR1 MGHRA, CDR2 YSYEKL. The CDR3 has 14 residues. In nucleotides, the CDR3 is TGCGCCAGCAGCCTCGGGACAGATCGCTACGAGCAGTACTTC. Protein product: CASSLGTDRYEQYF.

Here the CDR3 reads CASSYSQGLLYGYTF. The CDR3 DNA sequence: TGTGCCAGCAGTTACTCGCAGGGCTTACTCTATGGCTACACCTTC. The rearrangement uses TRBV6-5 and TRBJ1-2, with D tentatively TRBD1 (5 bases). The CDR3 is 15 residues long. Deletions cut 0 bases from V and 4 bases from J, with 12 bases between. Germline CDR1 and CDR2: MNHEY and SVGAGI.

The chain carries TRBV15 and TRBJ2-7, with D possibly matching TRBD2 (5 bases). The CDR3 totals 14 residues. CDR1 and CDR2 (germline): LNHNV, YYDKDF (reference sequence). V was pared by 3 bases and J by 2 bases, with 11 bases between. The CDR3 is CATSSGRAAYEQYF. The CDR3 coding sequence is TGTGCCACCAGCAGCGGGCGGGCTGCCTACGAGCAGTACTTC.

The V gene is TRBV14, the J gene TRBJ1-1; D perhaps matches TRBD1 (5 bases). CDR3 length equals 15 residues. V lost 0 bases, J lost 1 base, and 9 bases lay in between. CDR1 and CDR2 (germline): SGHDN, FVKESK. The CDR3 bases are TGTGCCAGCAGCCAAGACGGGCAGGGGAACACTGAAGCTTTCTTT. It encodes CASSQDGQGNTEAFF. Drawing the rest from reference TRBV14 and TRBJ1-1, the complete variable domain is EAGVTQFPSHSVIEKGQTVTLRCDPISGHDNLYWYRRVMGKEIKFLLHFVKESKQDESGMPNNRFLAERTGGTYSTLKVQPAELEDSGVYFCASSQDGQGNTEAFFGQGTRLTVV.

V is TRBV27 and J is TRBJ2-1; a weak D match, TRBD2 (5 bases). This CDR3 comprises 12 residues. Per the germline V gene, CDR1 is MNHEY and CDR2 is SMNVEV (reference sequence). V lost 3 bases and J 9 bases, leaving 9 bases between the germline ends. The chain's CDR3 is CASSFGNAEQFF. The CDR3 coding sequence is TGTGCCAGCAGTTTCGGGAACGCTGAGCAGTTCTTC.

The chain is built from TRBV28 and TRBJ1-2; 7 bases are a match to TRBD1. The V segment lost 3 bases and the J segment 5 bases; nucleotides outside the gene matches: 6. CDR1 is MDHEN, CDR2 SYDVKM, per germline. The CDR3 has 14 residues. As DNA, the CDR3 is TGTGCCAGCAGTTTGACCGGGACAGAGTATGGCTACACCTTC. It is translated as CASSLTGTEYGYTF.

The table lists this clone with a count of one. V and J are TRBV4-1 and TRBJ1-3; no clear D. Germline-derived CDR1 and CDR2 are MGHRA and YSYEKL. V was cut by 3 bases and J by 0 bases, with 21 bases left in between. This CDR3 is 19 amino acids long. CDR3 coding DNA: TGCGCCAGCAGCCACCACCATACACCGACACGAGACTCTGGAAACACCATATATTTT. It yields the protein CASSHHHTPTRDSGNTIYF.

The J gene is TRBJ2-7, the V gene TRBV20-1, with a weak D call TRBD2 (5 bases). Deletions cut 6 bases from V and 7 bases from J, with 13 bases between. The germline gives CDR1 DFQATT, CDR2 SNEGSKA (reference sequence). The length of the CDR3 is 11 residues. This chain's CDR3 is CSARLGGEQYF. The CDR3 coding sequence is TGCAGTGCCCGGTTGGGCGGGGAGCAGTACTTC.

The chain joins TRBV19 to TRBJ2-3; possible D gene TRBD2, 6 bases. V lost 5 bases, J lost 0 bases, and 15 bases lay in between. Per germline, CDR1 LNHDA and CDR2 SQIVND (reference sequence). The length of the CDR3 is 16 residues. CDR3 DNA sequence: TGTGCCAGTAGTTCGACGATTGGACTAAGCACAGATACGCAGTATTTT. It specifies CASSSTIGLSTDTQYF.

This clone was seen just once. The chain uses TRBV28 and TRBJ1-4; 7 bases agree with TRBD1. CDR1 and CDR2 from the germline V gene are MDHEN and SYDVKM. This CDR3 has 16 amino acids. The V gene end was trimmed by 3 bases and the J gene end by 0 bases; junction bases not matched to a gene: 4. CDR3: CASSLTGSTTNEKLFF. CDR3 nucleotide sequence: TGTGCCAGCAGTTTGACAGGGTCTACAACTAATGAAAAACTGTTTTTT.

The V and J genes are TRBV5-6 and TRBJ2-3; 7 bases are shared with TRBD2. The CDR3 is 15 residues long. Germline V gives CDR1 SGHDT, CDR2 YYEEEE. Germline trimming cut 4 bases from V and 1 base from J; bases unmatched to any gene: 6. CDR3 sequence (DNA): TGTGCCAGCAGCGGCGGGACTACCCGCACAGATACGCAGTATTTT. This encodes CASSGGTTRTDTQYF.